The rows below give T cell receptor beta chains drawn from one sample of a study of early T cells in non-severe SARS-CoV-2 infection. TCRdb re-analysed the 5' RACE reads in MiXCR, keeping a single row per CDR3 protein. The table lists roughly 80,000 distinct CDR3 sequences, roughly 9.6% of them singletons. Sequencing used whole blood. These receptors were taken from an adult who was a healthcare worker with PCR-confirmed SARS-CoV-2 infection or an uninfected control (not recorded which). The CDR3 runs from the conserved cysteine through the conserved F or W. The D gene is left open where the match is weak. Expanded clones are given a class, and other clones once, few, many or no size at all.

>TRBJ1-2|many|-|TRBV7-8
TGTGCCAGCAGCGTAGACAGTTTCGGCTACACCTTC
CASSVDSFGYTF
>TRBJ1-6|-|TRBD1|TRBV20-1
TGCAGTGCGTTAGGACAGGGGGCAAGTTCACCCCTCCACTTT
CSALGQGASSPLHF
>TRBJ1-4|many|-|TRBV12-3/TRBV12-4
TGTGCCAGCAGTTTATCGCGGGACGAAAAACTGTTTTTT
CASSLSRDEKLFF
>TRBJ2-5|-|-|TRBV28
TGTGCCAGCAGTCAGGGGCTGAAGACCCAGTACTTC
CASSQGLKTQYF
>TRBJ2-5|few|-|TRBV20-1
TGCAGTGCTCCTTCGTCCCCGTACCAAGAGACCCAGTACTTC
CSAPSSPYQETQYF
>TRBJ2-1|many|-|TRBV10-3
TGTGCCATCAGTGAGTCCCGAAGCGGGTTTGAGCAGTTCTTC
CAISESRSGFEQFF
>TRBJ2-2|many|TRBD1|TRBV3-1
TGTGCCAGCAGTCGGACAGGGGTTGGCACCGGGGAGCTGTTTTTT
CASSRTGVGTGELFF
>TRBJ2-7|few|-|TRBV15
TGTGCCACCAGCAGCGGTCCCTACAACGAGCAGTACTTC
CATSSGPYNEQYF
>TRBJ2-7|-|TRBD2|TRBV27
TGTGCCAGCAGTCCTCGAGTAGTAGCGGGCCCATCATCCTACGAGCAGTACTTC
CASSPRVVAGPSSYEQYF
>TRBJ1-5|many|-|TRBV28
TGTGCCAGCAGTTTAGGCGGAGACCAGCCCCAGCATTTT
CASSLGGDQPQHF
>TRBJ1-1|many|-|TRBV7-3
TGTGCCAGCAGCTTAAGTTCGAGCGGGGTGGGCACTGAAGCTTTCTTT
CASSLSSSGVGTEAFF
>TRBJ2-5|many|-|TRBV2
TGTGCCAGCAGTGAACTGGCACAAGAGACCCAGTACTTC
CASSELAQETQYF
>TRBJ2-2|-|TRBD1|TRBV12-3/TRBV12-4
TGTGCCAGCACCAACAAAGGGACAGGGGGTCACACCGGGGAGCTGTTTTTT
CASTNKGTGGHTGELFF
>TRBJ1-2|few|-|TRBV6-2/TRBV6-3
TGTGCCAGCAAGTTCAGACACCTTACGCGGAACTATGGCTACACCTTC
CASKFRHLTRNYGYTF
>TRBJ2-4|many|-|TRBV28
TGTGCCAGCAGTTTGGGAAGAATAAACATTCAGTACTTC
CASSLGRINIQYF
>TRBJ2-7|few|-|TRBV9
TGTGCCAGCAGCCCTGGGACTGTACAACTTCCCGGGGAGCAGTACTTC
CASSPGTVQLPGEQYF
>TRBJ2-2|many|TRBD1|TRBV5-6
TGTGCCAGCAGCCCAGGGACAGGGGGCAGTGACGGGGAGCTGTTTTTT
CASSPGTGGSDGELFF
>TRBJ2-6|many|-|TRBV5-4
TGTGCCAGCAGCGACCGAAGCTCTGGGGCCAACGTCCTGACTTTC
CASSDRSSGANVLTF
>TRBJ2-2|-|TRBD1|TRBV3-1
TGTGCCAGCACCAGGGGGATAACCGGGGAGCTGTTTTTT
CASTRGITGELFF
>TRBJ2-3|-|TRBD2|TRBV20-1
TGCAGTGCGACGGGACTAGCGGGAGGAAATACGCAGTATTTT
CSATGLAGGNTQYF
>TRBJ2-7|few|TRBD1|TRBV6-1
TGTGCCAGCAGTGGCACCCCGGGACAGACCACTACTCTACGCGGGCAGTACTTC
CASSGTPGQTTTLRGQYF
>TRBJ1-2|-|-|TRBV5-1
TGCGCCAGCAGCTTGAGTCAAGATGGCTACACCTTC
CASSLSQDGYTF
>TRBJ2-3|many|-|TRBV25-1
TGTGCCACATTCAACGGGGATACGCAGTATTTT
CATFNGDTQYF
>TRBJ2-7|few|-|TRBV6-1
TGTGCCAGCAGTGAGGCGGCCTCCTACGAGCAGTACTTC
CASSEAASYEQYF
>TRBJ1-4|many|-|TRBV3-1
TGTGCCAGCAGCCAAGAGTCCACAGGGTATGAAAAACTGTTTTTT
CASSQESTGYEKLFF
>TRBJ2-1|many|TRBD2|TRBV12-3/TRBV12-4
TGTGCCAGCAGCTCAAGTACCCTAGCGGGAGGAATGGTTGAGCAGTTCTTC
CASSSSTLAGGMVEQFF
>TRBJ2-2|-|-|TRBV9
TGTGCCAGCAGCGTAATAACGGACACCGGGGAGCTGTTTTTT
CASSVITDTGELFF
>TRBJ1-2|few|-|TRBV11-2
TGTGCCAGCAGCCGTGGAGGGGAACGGGCTTATGGCTACACCTTC
CASSRGGERAYGYTF
>TRBJ2-3|few|-|TRBV6-1
TGTGCCAGCAGTGAGCCCGGGACGGTTAGAGATACGCAGTATTTT
CASSEPGTVRDTQYF
>TRBJ2-7|many|TRBD2|TRBV20-1
TGCAGTGCTAGAGACGGACTAGCGGGAGGCCCTCAGTACGAGCAGTACTTC
CSARDGLAGGPQYEQYF
>TRBJ2-7|many|-|TRBV11-1
TGTGCCAGCAGCTCCAGGCCCCCCCCTTACGAGCAGTACTTC
CASSSRPPPYEQYF
>TRBJ2-4|many|-|TRBV28
TGTGCCAGCCTTGGGTTGGGGGAGAAAAACATTCAGTACTTC
CASLGLGEKNIQYF
>TRBJ1-5|many|TRBD1|TRBV5-1
TGCGCCAGCAGCTTGGGGACAGGGGGCGAGCAGCCCCAGCATTTT
CASSLGTGGEQPQHF
>TRBJ2-1|-|TRBD2|TRBV5-1
TGCGCCAGCAGCTTGGCCGGGACTAGGGGCTTCAATGAGCAGTTCTTC
CASSLAGTRGFNEQFF
>TRBJ1-1|many|-|TRBV5-1
TGCGCCAGCAGCCCAAATAGCGGGACAATTGAAGCTTTCTTT
CASSPNSGTIEAFF
>TRBJ2-3|few|TRBD1|TRBV5-1
TGCGCCAGCAGCTTGAGGACCGGGACAGGGGCAGATACGCAGTATTTT
CASSLRTGTGADTQYF
>TRBJ2-2|many|-|TRBV24-1
TGTGCCACCAGTGTCTCCCCGTACACCGGGGAGCTGTTTTTT
CATSVSPYTGELFF
>TRBJ2-2|few|TRBD2|TRBV7-3
TGTGCCAGCAGCTCCCGGCTAGCGGGAACCACCGGGGAGCTGTTTTTT
CASSSRLAGTTGELFF
>TRBJ2-3|many|-|TRBV20-1
TGCAGTGCTCCCAGTGGGAGCCCAGGGGAAATGTTAGATACGCAGTATTTT
CSAPSGSPGEMLDTQYF
>TRBJ1-5|many|-|TRBV28
TGTGCCAGCAGTTTCATGGGGCTCGGCAATCAGCCCCAGCATTTT
CASSFMGLGNQPQHF
>TRBJ2-1|many|TRBD2|TRBV12-3/TRBV12-4
TGTGCCAGCAGGAGATTTAGCGGGATGGGGAATGAGCAGTTCTTC
CASRRFSGMGNEQFF
>TRBJ2-3|few|TRBD1|TRBV20-1
TGCAGTGCGGGACAGGCAGATACGCAGTATTTT
CSAGQADTQYF
>TRBJ2-1|many|TRBD2|TRBV25-1
TGTGCCAGAACTGGACGGTTCCCTGACACTAGCGGGAGTAGGGATGAGCAGTTCTTC
CARTGRFPDTSGSRDEQFF
>TRBJ2-1|many|TRBD1|TRBV20-1
TGCAGTGCAGCCGGGACAGGAGGGTGGAATGAGCAGTTCTTC
CSAAGTGGWNEQFF
>TRBJ2-6|many|TRBD1|TRBV12-3/TRBV12-4
TGTGCCAGCAGATCCAGGGGGCCAGGGGCCAACGTCCTGACTTTC
CASRSRGPGANVLTF
>TRBJ2-2|many|TRBD2|TRBV29-1
TGCAGCGTCATCGGCCTAGCGGTAGGGGAGCTGTTTTTT
CSVIGLAVGELFF
>TRBJ1-2|many|TRBD1|TRBV7-9
TGTGCCAGCAGCTCCGGGACAGGGGTTAGCTACACCTTC
CASSSGTGVSYTF
>TRBJ2-7|many|TRBD2|TRBV10-3
TGTGCCACCACCGGGACTAGCTACGAGCAGTACTTC
CATTGTSYEQYF
>TRBJ2-3|-|-|TRBV10-2
TGCGCCAGCGGCGCCACAGATACGCGGTATTTT
CASGATDTRYF
>TRBJ2-1|few|TRBD2|TRBV20-1
TGCAGTGCTCCTTCACTAGCGGGAGTGGGGAATGAGCAGTTCTTC
CSAPSLAGVGNEQFF
>TRBJ2-7|many|-|TRBV19
TGTGCCAGTAGTATAGTTGGGGGGGCACGGTACTTC
CASSIVGGARYF
>TRBJ1-1|-|-|TRBV18
TGTGCCAGCTCACCAACAGATAGGGGGGACACTGAAGCTTTCTTT
CASSPTDRGDTEAFF
>TRBJ1-4|many|-|TRBV11-2
TGTGCCAGCAGCCATGGGTCTGGGATTAAGGAAAAACTGTTTTTT
CASSHGSGIKEKLFF
>TRBJ2-2|many|-|TRBV21-1
TGTGCCAGCAGCAAAGGGGACACCCCCACGAACACCGGGGAGCTGTTTTTT
CASSKGDTPTNTGELFF
>TRBJ2-1|-|-|TRBV7-6
TGTGCCAGCAGCTTATACCCGCCACGCCCATCCAGGGGTTCCGAGGTTAATGAGCAGTTCTTC
CASSLYPPRPSRGSEVNEQFF
>TRBJ2-2|-|TRBD2|TRBV20-1
TGCAGTGCTAGACCGCTAGCGGGAGGAGACACCGGGGAGCTGTTTTTT
CSARPLAGGDTGELFF
>TRBJ2-1|many|TRBD2|TRBV27
TGTGCCAGCAGTTTCCGGACTAGCGGGAGGGGTGAGCAGTTCTTC
CASSFRTSGRGEQFF